Here is one TCR beta chain with its context. Per the authors' pipeline: Amplification of reference gene primers was used by the study to estimate nucleated cell counts. The data were produced by immunoSEQ multiplex PCR, yet TCRdb's version contains in-frame clones alone and is incomplete. That table is the source of V, J and clone size, and D and trimming were worked out from the DNA. The sample carries around 400,000 clones, roughly 90% recorded once. These data come from a study of blood T cell repertoires in COVID-19. Study-level information: Researchers got acute and convalescent COVID-19 samples from the United States, Italy and Spain. Nucleic acid was either cDNA or gDNA, and it came from T cells, B-cell-depleted T cells, or PBMCs.

Per the germline V gene, CDR1 is MNHEY and CDR2 is SMNVEV (reference sequence). The CDR3 sequence is 14 residues long. V lost 2 bases, J lost 3 bases, and 7 bases lay in between. This sequence was found in a woman under 30 who had been exposed to COVID-19. The V gene is TRBV27, the J gene TRBJ2-2, with TRBD1 as a possible D gene (6 bases). Specimen: PBMCs or T cells enriched from blood (not recorded which). The CDR3 coding sequence is TGTGCCAGCAGTTTAACAGGGTACACCGGGGAGCTGTTTTTT. Translation: CASSLTGYTGELFF.